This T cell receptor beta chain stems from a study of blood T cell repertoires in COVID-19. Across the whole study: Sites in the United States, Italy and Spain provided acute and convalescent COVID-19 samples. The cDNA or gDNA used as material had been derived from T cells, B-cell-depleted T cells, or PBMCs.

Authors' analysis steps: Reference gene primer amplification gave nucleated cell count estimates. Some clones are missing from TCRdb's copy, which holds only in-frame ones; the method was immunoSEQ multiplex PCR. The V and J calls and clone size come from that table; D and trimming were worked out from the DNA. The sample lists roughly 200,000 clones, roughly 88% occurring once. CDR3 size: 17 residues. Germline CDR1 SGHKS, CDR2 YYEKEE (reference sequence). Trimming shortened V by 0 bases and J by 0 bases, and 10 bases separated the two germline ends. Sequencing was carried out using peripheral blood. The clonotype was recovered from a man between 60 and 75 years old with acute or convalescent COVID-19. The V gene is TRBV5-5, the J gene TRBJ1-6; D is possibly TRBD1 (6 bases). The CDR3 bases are TGTGCCAGCAGCTTGGGCGGGGGCAGCTCCTATAATTCACCCCTCCACTTT. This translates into CASSLGGGSSYNSPLHF. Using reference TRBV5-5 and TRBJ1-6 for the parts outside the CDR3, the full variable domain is DAGVTQSPTHLIKTRGQQVTLRCSPISGHKSVSWYQQVLGQGPQFIFQYYEKEERGRGNFPDRFSARQFPNYSSELNVNALLLGDSALYLCASSLGGGSSYNSPLHFGNGTRLTVT.